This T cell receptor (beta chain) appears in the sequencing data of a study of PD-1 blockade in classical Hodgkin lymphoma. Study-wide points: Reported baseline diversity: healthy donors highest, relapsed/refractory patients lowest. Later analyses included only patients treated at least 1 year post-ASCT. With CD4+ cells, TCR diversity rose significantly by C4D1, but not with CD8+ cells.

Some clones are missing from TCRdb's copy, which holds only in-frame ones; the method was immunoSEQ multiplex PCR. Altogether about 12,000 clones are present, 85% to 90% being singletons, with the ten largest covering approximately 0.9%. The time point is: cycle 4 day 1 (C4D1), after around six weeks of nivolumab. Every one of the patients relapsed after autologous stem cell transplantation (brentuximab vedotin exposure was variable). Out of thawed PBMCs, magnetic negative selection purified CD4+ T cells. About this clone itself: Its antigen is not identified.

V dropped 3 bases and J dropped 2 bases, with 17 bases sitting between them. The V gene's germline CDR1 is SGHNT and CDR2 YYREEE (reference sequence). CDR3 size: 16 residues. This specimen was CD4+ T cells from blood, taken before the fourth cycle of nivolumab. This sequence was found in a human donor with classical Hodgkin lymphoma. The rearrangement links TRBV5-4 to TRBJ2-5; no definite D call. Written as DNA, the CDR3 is TGTGCCAGCAGCTCGGGCCCGCGGACCTTTCAAGAGACCCAGTACTTC. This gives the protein CASSSGPRTFQETQYF.